These 21 T cell receptor beta chains originate from one sample sequenced in a study of neurological immune-mediated disorders. TCRdb passed the 5' RACE reads through MiXCR, listing each CDR3 protein once. Of some 37,000 distinct CDR3 sequences listed, under 4% are singletons. Time point noted: longitudinal time-point 1 (baseline). Sequences were obtained from PBMCs. These TCRs come from a woman between 55 and 75 years old with multiple sclerosis.

This clonotype was recorded a few times. At one of its ends the junction is not consistent with the germline gene, which may arise from a read error. The chain combines TRBV20-1 with TRBJ1-5, with a tentative D call TRBD1 (6 bases). The germline gives CDR1 DFQATT, CDR2 SNEGSKA (reference sequence). This CDR3 region has 11 residues. CDR3: CSAGGGKTQNF. DNA for the CDR3: TGCAGTGCCGGAGGGGGTAAGACCCAGAATTTT.

This clonotype was seen at least ten times. The chain joins TRBV12-3 or TRBV12-4 to TRBJ2-3; 7 bases are a match to TRBD2. After removal of 5 bases from V and 2 bases from J, the junction contained 10 bases not matched to a gene. The CDR3 extends over 16 amino acids. The CDR3 loop is CASSPLGGSNTDTQYF. As DNA, the CDR3 is TGTGCCAGCAGTCCCCTGGGGGGGAGCAACACAGATACGCAGTATTTT.

This clonotype was counted ten times or more. The CDR3 sequence: CASSQDSVGGAGANVLTF. CDR3 sequence (DNA): TGCGCCAGCAGCCAAGATTCAGTGGGGGGCGCTGGGGCCAACGTCCTGACTTTC. The chain has TRBV4-1 and TRBJ2-6, with D possibly called TRBD1 or TRBD2 (6 bases each). The CDR3 length is 18 residues. Trimming took off 0 bases at V and 2 bases at J, with 14 bases between the two ends. The germline V gene has CDR1 MGHRA and CDR2 YSYEKL.

This clonotype was recorded many times. J is TRBJ2-2 and V is TRBV5-5; no reliable D call. Germline CDR1 SGHKS, CDR2 YYEKEE (reference sequence). With 0 bases removed from V and 2 bases from J, the gap between germline ends came to 5 bases. CDR3 length equals 14 residues. This chain's CDR3 is CASSLDTNTGELFF. As DNA, the CDR3 is TGTGCCAGCAGCTTGGACACTAACACCGGGGAGCTGTTTTTT.

This clonotype was recorded at least ten times. The J gene is TRBJ2-4, the V gene TRBV5-6; D remains ambiguous. V was cut by 3 bases and J by 2 bases, with 9 bases left in between. There are 14 residues in the CDR3. Germline CDR1 reads SGHDT; CDR2 reads YYEEEE. The CDR3 DNA sequence: TGTGCCAGCAGCTCGGTGAATACCAAAAACATTCAGTACTTC. Amino acids: CASSSVNTKNIQYF. The whole variable domain, filled in from reference TRBV5-6 and TRBJ2-4, reads DAGVTQSPTHLIKTRGQQVTLRCSPKSGHDTVSWYQQALGQGPQFIFQYYEEEERQRGNFPDRFSGHQFPNYSSELNVNALLLGDSALYLCASSSVNTKNIQYFGAGTRLSVL.

At least ten counts were recorded for this clonotype. The chain combines TRBV4-2 with TRBJ1-6; 7 nucleotides match TRBD1. The germline V gene has CDR1 LGHNA and CDR2 YNFKEQ. The CDR3 totals 18 residues. Trimming cost V 2 bases and J 0 bases; bases outside gene matches: 7. The CDR3 DNA sequence: TGTGCCAGCAGCCAAAGCGGACAGGAAAGCTCCTATAATTCACCCCTCCACTTT. This codes for CASSQSGQESSYNSPLHF.

This clonotype has ten or more counts. V and J are TRBV7-9 and TRBJ2-1; D remains unclear. Germline values: CDR1 SEHNR, CDR2 FQNEAQ (reference sequence). V dropped 5 bases and J dropped 5 bases, with 10 bases sitting between them. The CDR3 has 13 residues. CDR3 sequence (DNA): TGTGCCAGCAGCCCCCCCGGTCACAATGAGCAGTTCTTC. Translation: CASSPPGHNEQFF.

This clonotype was detected ten times or more. The chain uses TRBV5-1 and TRBJ2-3; D may be TRBD1 (5 bases). Per the germline V gene, CDR1 is SGHRS and CDR2 is YFSETQ. V lost 4 bases and J lost 1, with 13 bases in between. The CDR3 covers 15 residues. The CDR3 nucleotides are TGCGCCAGCAGCCCCGACAGTGGCCGCACAGATACGCAGTATTTT. Translation gives CASSPDSGRTDTQYF.

This clonotype was counted many times. This chain connects TRBV20-1 to TRBJ1-5, with 8 bases aligning to TRBD1. Trimming took 5 bases from V and 3 from J; bases not matched to a gene: 18. CDR1 is DFQATT and CDR2 is SNEGSKA in the germline V gene (reference sequence). CDR3 size: 18 residues. This chain's CDR3 is CSAHPSGRGPTDNQPQHF. The DNA of the CDR3 is TGCAGTGCTCACCCTAGCGGCAGGGGGCCTACAGACAATCAGCCCCAGCATTTT.

This clonotype was recorded at least ten times. This sequence joins TRBV29-1 and TRBJ2-5, with 8 bases that match TRBD1. CDR3 length: 12 amino acids. CDR1 is SQVTM and CDR2 is ANQGSEA in the germline V gene. The J segment lost 1 base and the V segment lost 7 bases, leaving 2 bases of the junction unmatched. CDR3 sequence reads: CSEGTGQETQYF. DNA of the CDR3: TGCAGCGAAGGGACAGGCCAAGAGACCCAGTACTTC.

This clonotype was seen a few times. V and J are TRBV3-1 and TRBJ2-7; TRBD1 aligns across 10 bases. CDR1 and CDR2 (germline): LGHDT, YNNKEL (reference sequence). Unmatched junction bases numbered 10, after V lost 8 bases and J lost 3 bases. CDR3 length: 15 amino acids. CDR3 sequence reads: CASSETGGDFYEQYF. CDR3 nucleotides: TGTGCCAGCTCTGAGACAGGGGGCGATTTCTACGAGCAGTACTTC.

The sample holds many counts of this clonotype. The chain has TRBV5-1 and TRBJ1-5; 8 positions agree with TRBD1. Germline V gene data show CDR1 as SGHRS and CDR2 as YFSETQ. V lost 1 base, J lost 6 bases, and 0 bases stayed unmatched. This CDR3 has 13 amino acids. This CDR3 reads CASSLTGGQPQHF. CDR3 nucleotides: TGCGCCAGCAGCTTGACAGGGGGTCAGCCCCAGCATTTT.

This clonotype came up many times. This rearrangement joins TRBV9 to TRBJ2-3; D ambiguous. The CDR3 covers 14 residues. Germline lookup yields CDR1 SGDLS and CDR2 YYNGEE. Trimming stripped 0 bases from V and 4 bases from J, with 9 bases between. The CDR3 sequence is CASSVAAKADTQYF. The CDR3 nucleotides are TGTGCCAGCAGCGTAGCGGCTAAAGCAGATACGCAGTATTTT.

At least ten counts were recorded for this clonotype. J is TRBJ2-3 and V is TRBV12-3 or TRBV12-4; TRBD1 matches at 8 bases. The J segment lost 3 bases and the V segment lost 5 bases, leaving 7 bases of the junction unmatched. The CDR3 length is 15 residues. In DNA form, the CDR3 reads TGTGCCAGCAGTCCCCCCAGGACAGGGACAGATACGCAGTATTTT. This sequence encodes CASSPPRTGTDTQYF.

The chain recombines TRBV12-3 or TRBV12-4 with TRBJ2-5; maybe TRBD2 (5 bases). The CDR3 loop spans 15 amino acids. V lost 4 bases, J lost 5 bases, and 17 bases lay in between. CDR3 sequence: CASSSPPRELETQYF. CDR3 nucleotides: TGTGCCAGCAGTTCTCCCCCTAGGGAGTTGGAGACCCAGTACTTC.

This clonotype appeared many times. The V and J genes are TRBV30 and TRBJ1-1, with a tentative D call TRBD1 (5 bases). Germline V gene data show CDR1 as GTSNPN and CDR2 as SVGIG (reference sequence). There are 14 residues in the CDR3. Deletions cut 2 bases from V and 7 bases from J, with 17 bases between. The CDR3 region has the DNA TGTGCCTGGAGTCGGACGGGCCACCAGGGTGAAGCTTTCTTT. It codes for CAWSRTGHQGEAFF. Using reference TRBV30 and TRBJ1-1 for the parts outside the CDR3, the full variable domain is SQTIHQWPATLVQPVGSPLSLECTVEGTSNPNLYWYRQAAGRGLQLLFYSVGIGQISSEVPQNLSASRPQDRQFILSSKKLLLSDSGFYLCAWSRTGHQGEAFFGQGTRLTVV.

This clonotype was seen at least ten times. This chain joins TRBV20-1 and TRBJ2-1, with 12 bases that match TRBD2. The CDR3 has 16 amino acids. Trimming at V came to 2 bases and at J to 0 bases, leaving 2 bases not matched to a gene. CDR1 and CDR2 (germline): DFQATT, SNEGSKA (reference sequence). CDR3 sequence: CSARLAGGSSYNEQFF. As DNA, the CDR3 is TGCAGTGCTAGACTAGCGGGGGGGAGCTCCTACAATGAGCAGTTCTTC.

CDR3 loop: CASSSGEKLFF. The CDR3 DNA reads TGTGCCAGCAGTTCGGGAGAAAAACTGTTTTTT. The chain couples TRBV12-3 or TRBV12-4 to TRBJ1-4; no reliable D call. The CDR3 sequence is 11 residues long. The V gene lost 4 bases and the J gene lost 8 bases, with 5 bases spanning the gap.

This clonotype showed up many times. The rearrangement joins TRBV6-5 to TRBJ2-7; a possible D gene is TRBD2 (6 bases). V gave up 6 bases and J gave up 1 base, with 16 bases separating them. This CDR3 comprises 15 residues. Germline V gene sequence: CDR1 MNHEY, CDR2 SVGAGI. The CDR3 coding sequence is TGTGCCAGCAGCCTTCAACTAGGGACTTCCTACGAGCAGTACTTC. Encoded protein: CASSLQLGTSYEQYF.

This clonotype was observed at least ten times. CDR3 nucleotides: TGCAGTGCTAGATTCTCAGGGGCTAACTATGGCTACACCTTC. As protein: CSARFSGANYGYTF. V and J are TRBV20-1 and TRBJ1-2, with D tentatively TRBD1 (6 bases). CDR1 DFQATT and CDR2 SNEGSKA come from the germline V gene (reference sequence). This CDR3 comprises 14 residues. V was shortened by 2 bases and J by 0 bases, with 10 bases between the two germline ends.

Ten or more counts support this clonotype. One junction end disagrees with the germline gene, perhaps due to a read error. V gene TRBV12-3 or TRBV12-4 combines with J gene TRBJ2-4; TRBD2 matches at 10 bases. The CDR3 has 14 residues. The CDR3 region is CASSLAAGLARADF. DNA for the CDR3: TGTGCCAGCAGTTTAGCTGCGGGACTAGCGCGGGCAGACTTC.